These T cell receptor beta chains were read from a single sample in a study of blood T cell repertoires in COVID-19. This table comes from immunoSEQ multiplex PCR, and its TCRdb copy is limited to in-frame clones, with some not included. Among about 70,000 clones listed, around 86% were seen once. Material for sequencing was peripheral blood. The receptors were sampled from an elderly man with acute or convalescent COVID-19. The CDR3 runs from the conserved cysteine through the conserved F or W. The order of the fields is V gene, clone size, J gene, D gene, CDR3 DNA, CDR3 protein. D genes are given only for firm matches. Not all rows give a size; the values are once, few, many and, for expanded clones, a class.

v_call: TRBV10-3
clone_size: .
j_call: TRBJ2-1
d_call: .
cdr3_nt: TGTGCCACCGGGGGGCAGGGGAGCTCCTACAATGAGCAGTTCTTC
cdr3_aa: CATGGQGSSYNEQFF

v_call: TRBV5-6
clone_size: .
j_call: TRBJ1-2
d_call: .
cdr3_nt: TGTGCCAGCAGCTTAAAGGGGGCTAACTATGGCTACACCTTC
cdr3_aa: CASSLKGANYGYTF

v_call: TRBV25-1
clone_size: .
j_call: TRBJ2-2
d_call: TRBD2
cdr3_nt: TGTGCCAGCAGTAAGCCGGGAGGGCGGACCGGGGAGCTGTTTTTT
cdr3_aa: CASSKPGGRTGELFF

v_call: TRBV5-1
clone_size: .
j_call: TRBJ1-2
d_call: TRBD1
cdr3_nt: TGCGCCAGCCGGGACAGGGAGATCTATGGCTACACCTTC
cdr3_aa: CASRDREIYGYTF

v_call: TRBV19
clone_size: .
j_call: TRBJ1-2
d_call: .
cdr3_nt: TGTGCCAGTAGTCCGGGTACCGGGACAAGCATCAGGAATGGCTACACCTTC
cdr3_aa: CASSPGTGTSIRNGYTF

v_call: TRBV24-1
clone_size: .
j_call: TRBJ1-2
d_call: .
cdr3_nt: TGTGCCACCAGTGAGGGCTATGGAGGCTACACCTTC
cdr3_aa: CATSEGYGGYTF

v_call: TRBV7-2
clone_size: .
j_call: TRBJ1-5
d_call: .
cdr3_nt: TGTGCCAGCAGCTTAAACCCCAGTCAGCCCCAGCATTTT
cdr3_aa: CASSLNPSQPQHF

v_call: TRBV25-1
clone_size: few
j_call: TRBJ2-5
d_call: .
cdr3_nt: TGTGCCAGCAGTGCCCCGGGACAAAAGACCCAGTACTTC
cdr3_aa: CASSAPGQKTQYF

v_call: TRBV7-2
clone_size: .
j_call: TRBJ2-7
d_call: TRBD2
cdr3_nt: TGTGCCAGCAGCTTTTGGTCTAGCGGATACTACGAGCAGTACTTC
cdr3_aa: CASSFWSSGYYEQYF

v_call: TRBV15
clone_size: .
j_call: TRBJ2-7
d_call: TRBD1
cdr3_nt: TGTGCCACCAGCGATACCCAGGGGGTCGTCGACGAGCAGTACTTC
cdr3_aa: CATSDTQGVVDEQYF

v_call: TRBV6-5
clone_size: .
j_call: TRBJ2-2
d_call: TRBD2
cdr3_nt: TGTGCCAGCAGTTCAGCGGGAGTGAACACCGGGGAGCTGTTTTTT
cdr3_aa: CASSSAGVNTGELFF

v_call: TRBV11-3
clone_size: .
j_call: TRBJ2-7
d_call: TRBD2
cdr3_nt: TGTGCCAGCAGCCGTCCGACTAGCGGGAAAAGGCTTGAGCAGTACTTC
cdr3_aa: CASSRPTSGKRLEQYF

v_call: TRBV24-1
clone_size: .
j_call: TRBJ2-6
d_call: .
cdr3_nt: TGTGCCACCAGTGACTGGACCGGCCAGGGGACTGGGGCCAACGTCCTGACTTTC
cdr3_aa: CATSDWTGQGTGANVLTF

v_call: TRBV7-2
clone_size: once
j_call: TRBJ1-5
d_call: .
cdr3_nt: TGTGCCAGCAGCTTAGCCAGGGGAACGCGCAATCAGCCCCAGCATTTT
cdr3_aa: CASSLARGTRNQPQHF

v_call: TRBV5-1
clone_size: .
j_call: TRBJ1-1
d_call: TRBD1
cdr3_nt: TGCGCCAGCAGCTTGGACAGGGGGTGGACTGAAGCTTTCTTT
cdr3_aa: CASSLDRGWTEAFF

v_call: TRBV6-5
clone_size: .
j_call: TRBJ1-2
d_call: TRBD1
cdr3_nt: TGTGCCAGCAGCGGTACCTCGACAGGGGATGGTGGCTACACCTTC
cdr3_aa: CASSGTSTGDGGYTF

v_call: TRBV9
clone_size: .
j_call: TRBJ2-3
d_call: TRBD2
cdr3_nt: TGTGCCAGCAGCGTAGGGGCAGCGGGGACAGATACGCAGTATTTT
cdr3_aa: CASSVGAAGTDTQYF

v_call: TRBV9
clone_size: few
j_call: TRBJ1-1
d_call: TRBD1
cdr3_nt: TGTGCCAGCAGCGTAGCCCAGGGGGGCCCTGAAGCTTTCTTT
cdr3_aa: CASSVAQGGPEAFF

v_call: TRBV10-3
clone_size: once
j_call: TRBJ2-3
d_call: TRBD1
cdr3_nt: TGTGCCATCAGTCGACAGGGCCCAGATACGCAGTATTTT
cdr3_aa: CAISRQGPDTQYF

v_call: TRBV10-3
clone_size: .
j_call: TRBJ1-2
d_call: TRBD1
cdr3_nt: TGTGCCATCAGGGGGACAGCTAGCTATGGCTACACCTTC
cdr3_aa: CAIRGTASYGYTF

v_call: TRBV6-1
clone_size: .
j_call: TRBJ1-2
d_call: .
cdr3_nt: TGTGCCAGCAGTGAAGCGACTTCAGCTTATGGCTACACCTTC
cdr3_aa: CASSEATSAYGYTF

v_call: TRBV3-1/TRBV3-2
clone_size: .
j_call: TRBJ1-5
d_call: .
cdr3_nt: TGTGCCAGCAGCCAAGATTTCGCACGGCCGGGGGATCAGCCCCAGCATTTT
cdr3_aa: CASSQDFARPGDQPQHF

v_call: TRBV2
clone_size: .
j_call: TRBJ1-6
d_call: TRBD1
cdr3_nt: TGTGCCAGCAGTGTAGTGCGACAGGGGGCGTTAATCGGCAATTCACCCCTCCACTTT
cdr3_aa: CASSVVRQGALIGNSPLHF

v_call: TRBV6-5
clone_size: .
j_call: TRBJ2-1
d_call: .
cdr3_nt: TGTGCCAGCGGCAAGCGAGGTAGCTCCTACAATGAGCAGTTCTTC
cdr3_aa: CASGKRGSSYNEQFF

v_call: TRBV5-1
clone_size: .
j_call: TRBJ2-3
d_call: TRBD2
cdr3_nt: TGCGCCAGCAGCTGGGCGGGAGTCACAGATACGCAGTATTTT
cdr3_aa: CASSWAGVTDTQYF

v_call: TRBV7-8
clone_size: .
j_call: TRBJ2-5
d_call: .
cdr3_nt: TGTGCCAGCAGCTTACGGGCTAGCCTAGGGGGTGAGACCCAGTACTTC
cdr3_aa: CASSLRASLGGETQYF

v_call: TRBV10-2
clone_size: .
j_call: TRBJ2-7
d_call: .
cdr3_nt: TGCGCCAGCAGTGAGGCAGGGGTTTTGACCTACGAGCAGTACTTC
cdr3_aa: CASSEAGVLTYEQYF